A selection of T cell receptor beta chains follows, all from one sample in a study of blood T cell repertoires in COVID-19. This table comes from immunoSEQ multiplex PCR, and its TCRdb copy is limited to in-frame clones, with some not included. The table has around 270,000 clones, around 87% seen once. Sample: peripheral blood. Source of these receptors: a woman in her sixties or seventies with COVID-19, enrolled during active disease. The CDR3 runs from the conserved cysteine through the conserved F or W.

j_gene: TRBJ1-6
v_gene: TRBV6-6
CDR3aa: CASTHGGYNSPLHF

j_gene: TRBJ2-1
v_gene: TRBV3-1/TRBV3-2
CDR3aa: CASSQDPLGYNEQFF

j_gene: TRBJ1-3
v_gene: TRBV4-3
CDR3aa: CASSQRGFGNTIYF

j_gene: TRBJ1-5
v_gene: TRBV4-1
CDR3aa: CASSQVPGFSNQPQHF

j_gene: TRBJ2-1
v_gene: TRBV9
CDR3aa: CASSKRTSGGNNEQFF

j_gene: TRBJ1-6
v_gene: TRBV27
CDR3aa: CASSWGGLNSPLHF

j_gene: TRBJ1-2
v_gene: TRBV5-4
CDR3aa: CASSPWTGNYGYTF

j_gene: TRBJ1-2
v_gene: TRBV5-5
CDR3aa: CASSLDRVYGYTF

j_gene: TRBJ2-1
v_gene: TRBV7-9
CDR3aa: CASSLHGRVDEQFF

j_gene: TRBJ2-1
v_gene: TRBV18
CDR3aa: CASSTGLAGGPNEQFF

j_gene: TRBJ2-2
v_gene: TRBV5-1
CDR3aa: CASSFRSGDTNTGELFF

j_gene: TRBJ1-1
v_gene: TRBV7-9
CDR3aa: CASSPAGEAFF

j_gene: TRBJ2-5
v_gene: TRBV6-5
CDR3aa: CASSSVRRETQYF

j_gene: TRBJ2-5
v_gene: TRBV7-9
CDR3aa: CASSLAGLAGQETQYF

j_gene: TRBJ2-1
v_gene: TRBV6-2/TRBV6-3
CDR3aa: CASSSQGNPYNEQFF

j_gene: TRBJ1-4
v_gene: TRBV18
CDR3aa: CASSGDLNEKLFF

j_gene: TRBJ2-1
v_gene: TRBV27
CDR3aa: CASSRPDHGEQFF

j_gene: TRBJ2-5
v_gene: TRBV6-5
CDR3aa: CASISGTVETQYF

j_gene: TRBJ2-1
v_gene: TRBV7-8
CDR3aa: CASSLSSGSRHEQFF

j_gene: TRBJ1-2
v_gene: TRBV28
CDR3aa: CASSLWDRVQGHGYTF

j_gene: TRBJ2-1
v_gene: TRBV6-5
CDR3aa: CASSSPGTSKFF

j_gene: TRBJ1-6
v_gene: TRBV5-4
CDR3aa: CASRGGQNSPLHF

j_gene: TRBJ2-3
v_gene: TRBV20-1
CDR3aa: CSASDQRTSTDTQYF

j_gene: TRBJ2-7
v_gene: TRBV28
CDR3aa: CASSPPSGVGEQYF

j_gene: TRBJ2-1
v_gene: TRBV19
CDR3aa: CASTIKGGRGGNEQFF

j_gene: TRBJ1-4
v_gene: TRBV5-1
CDR3aa: CASSDRATNEKLFF